The source of this T cell receptor (beta chain) is a study of cytomegalovirus exposure and HLA in healthy donors. Background on the study: The approximately 720 first-cohort repertoires and the 130 or so validation repertoires shared the same platform, a later analysis reported.

The method was immunoSEQ multiplex PCR; TCRdb's version includes in-frame clones alone and lacks a portion of them. The profile shows 150,000 to 200,000 clones, around 86% of them singletons. A word on this clone: What it binds is unknown.

General study points: In vitro experiments confirmed that a few CMV-associated chains were specific for CMV antigens. Rare sequences made up most TCRs, while some public TCRs were found in many donors.

This TCR derives from a woman under 30 in good health and CMV-seronegative. The sequenced sample was PBMCs.

CDR3 sequence (DNA): TGTGCCAGCAGTGAAAGACAGACCTTGAACACTGAAGCTTTCTTT. Translated, it gives CASSERQTLNTEAFF. This chain joins TRBV6-1 and TRBJ1-1, with D tentatively TRBD1 (5 bases). V was cut by 2 bases and J by 0 bases, with 10 bases left in between. Germline V CDR1 and CDR2: MNHNS, SASEGT. CDR3 length equals 15 residues.